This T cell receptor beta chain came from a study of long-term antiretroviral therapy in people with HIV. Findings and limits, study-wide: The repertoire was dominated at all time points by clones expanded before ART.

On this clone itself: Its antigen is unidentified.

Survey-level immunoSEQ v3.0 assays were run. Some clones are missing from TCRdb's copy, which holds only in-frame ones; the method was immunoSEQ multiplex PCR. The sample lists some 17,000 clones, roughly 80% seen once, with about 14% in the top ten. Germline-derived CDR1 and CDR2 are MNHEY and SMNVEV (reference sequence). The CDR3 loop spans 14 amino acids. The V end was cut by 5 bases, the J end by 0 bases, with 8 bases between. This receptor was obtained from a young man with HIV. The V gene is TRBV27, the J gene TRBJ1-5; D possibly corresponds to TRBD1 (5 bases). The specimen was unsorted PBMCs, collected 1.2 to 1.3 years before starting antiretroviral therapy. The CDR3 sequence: CASSRQSSNQPQHF. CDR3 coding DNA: TGTGCCAGCAGTAGACAGTCTAGCAATCAGCCCCAGCATTTT.